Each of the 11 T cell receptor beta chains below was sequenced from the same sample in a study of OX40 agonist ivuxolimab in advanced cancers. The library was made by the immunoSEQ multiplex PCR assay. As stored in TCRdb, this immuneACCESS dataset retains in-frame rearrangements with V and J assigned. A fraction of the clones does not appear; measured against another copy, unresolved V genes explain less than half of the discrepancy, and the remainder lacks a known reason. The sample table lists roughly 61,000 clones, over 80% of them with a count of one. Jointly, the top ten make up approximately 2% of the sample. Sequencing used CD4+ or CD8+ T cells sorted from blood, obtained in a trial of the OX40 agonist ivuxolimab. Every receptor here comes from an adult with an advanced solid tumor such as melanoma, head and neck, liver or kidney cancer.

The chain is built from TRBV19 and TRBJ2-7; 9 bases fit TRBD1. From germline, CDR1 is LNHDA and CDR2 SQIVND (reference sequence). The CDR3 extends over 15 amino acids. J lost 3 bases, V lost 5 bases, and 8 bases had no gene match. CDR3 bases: TGTGCCAGTAGTGCGTTACAGGGGGCTTTCTACGAGCAGTACTTC. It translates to CASSALQGAFYEQYF. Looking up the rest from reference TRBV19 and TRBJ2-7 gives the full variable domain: DGGITQSPKYLFRKEGQNVTLSCEQNLNHDAMYWYRQDPGQGLRLIYYSQIVNDFQKGDIAEGYSVSREKKESFPLTVTSAQKNPTAFYLCASSALQGAFYEQYFGPGTRLTVT.

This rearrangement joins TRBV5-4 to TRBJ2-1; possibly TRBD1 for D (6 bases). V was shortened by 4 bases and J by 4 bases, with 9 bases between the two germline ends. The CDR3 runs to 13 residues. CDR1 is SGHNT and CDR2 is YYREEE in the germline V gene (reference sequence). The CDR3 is CASSPGQYNEQFF. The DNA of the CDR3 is TGTGCCAGCAGCCCCGGACAGTACAATGAGCAGTTCTTC.

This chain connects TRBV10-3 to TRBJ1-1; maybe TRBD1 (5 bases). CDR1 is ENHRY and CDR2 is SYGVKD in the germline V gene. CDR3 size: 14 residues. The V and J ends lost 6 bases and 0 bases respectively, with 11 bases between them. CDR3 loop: CAISQGRLNTEAFF. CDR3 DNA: TGTGCCATCAGCCAGGGACGGTTGAACACTGAAGCTTTCTTT.

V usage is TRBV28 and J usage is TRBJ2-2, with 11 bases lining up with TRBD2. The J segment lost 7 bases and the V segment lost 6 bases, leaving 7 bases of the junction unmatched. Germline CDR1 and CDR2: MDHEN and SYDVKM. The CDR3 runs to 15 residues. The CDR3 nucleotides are TGTGCCAGCAGGAGTAGCGGGGGGGCGGTCGGGGAGCTGTTTTTT. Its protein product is CASRSSGGAVGELFF.

The CDR3 region has the DNA TGTGCCAGCAGCGGATGGGGCGAGCGCCTTGCAGATACGCAGTATTTT. Amino acids: CASSGWGERLADTQYF. The V and J genes are TRBV9 and TRBJ2-3; possible D gene TRBD1, 5 bases. Germline V gives CDR1 SGDLS, CDR2 YYNGEE. The CDR3 loop spans 16 amino acids. With 3 bases removed from V and 4 bases from J, the gap between germline ends came to 18 bases.

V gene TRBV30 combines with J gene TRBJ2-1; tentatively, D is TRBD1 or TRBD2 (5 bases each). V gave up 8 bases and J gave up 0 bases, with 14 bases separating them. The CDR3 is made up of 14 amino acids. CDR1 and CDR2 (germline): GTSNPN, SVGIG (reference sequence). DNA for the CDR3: TGTGCCACGCGAGGGGTAGGCTCCTACAATGAGCAGTTCTTC. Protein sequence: CATRGVGSYNEQFF.

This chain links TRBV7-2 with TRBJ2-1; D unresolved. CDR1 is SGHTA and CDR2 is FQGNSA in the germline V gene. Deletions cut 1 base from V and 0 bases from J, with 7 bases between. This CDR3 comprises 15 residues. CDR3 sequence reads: CASSLGQNSYNEQFF. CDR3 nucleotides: TGTGCCAGCAGCTTAGGACAAAACTCCTACAATGAGCAGTTCTTC.

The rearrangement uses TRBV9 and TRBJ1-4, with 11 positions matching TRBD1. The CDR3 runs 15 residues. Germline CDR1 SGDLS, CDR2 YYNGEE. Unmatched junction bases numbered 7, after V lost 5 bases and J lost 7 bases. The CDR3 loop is CASSLGQGVAEKLFF. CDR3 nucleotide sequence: TGTGCCAGCAGTCTGGGACAGGGGGTGGCTGAAAAACTGTTTTTT.

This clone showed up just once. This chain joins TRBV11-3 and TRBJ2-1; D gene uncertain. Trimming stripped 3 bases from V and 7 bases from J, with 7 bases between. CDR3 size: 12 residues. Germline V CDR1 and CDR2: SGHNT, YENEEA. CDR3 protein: CASSFEGNEQFF. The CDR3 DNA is TGTGCCAGCAGCTTCGAAGGGAATGAGCAGTTCTTC.

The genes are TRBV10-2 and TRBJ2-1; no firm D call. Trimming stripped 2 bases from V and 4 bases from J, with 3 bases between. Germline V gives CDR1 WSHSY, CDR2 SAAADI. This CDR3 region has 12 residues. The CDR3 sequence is CASSEGYNEQFF. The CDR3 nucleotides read TGCGCCAGCAGTGAGGGTTACAATGAGCAGTTCTTC.

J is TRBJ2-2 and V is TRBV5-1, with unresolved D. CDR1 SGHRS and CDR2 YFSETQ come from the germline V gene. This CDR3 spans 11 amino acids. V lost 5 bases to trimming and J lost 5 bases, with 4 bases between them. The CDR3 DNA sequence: TGCGCCAGCAGAGAAACCGGGGAGCTGTTTTTT. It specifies CASRETGELFF.